This T cell receptor (beta chain) was recovered during a study of blood T cell repertoires in COVID-19. Study context: PBMCs, B-cell-depleted T cells, or T cells were the source of the cDNA or gDNA that made up the material.

Germline-derived CDR1 and CDR2 are SGHAT and FQDESV (reference sequence). V shed 5 bases and J shed 0 bases, with 8 bases lying between them. The CDR3 has 15 amino acids. One Seattle source followed patients from active infection through their disease course. Generated by immunoSEQ multiplex PCR, the TCRdb table keeps only in-frame clones and is missing some. The repertoire consists of roughly 150,000 clones, with around four fifths occurring once and the leading ten covering approximately 2.6%. The material sequenced was peripheral blood. The TCR comes from a woman older than 75 with COVID-19, enrolled during active disease. This sequence joins TRBV11-1 and TRBJ2-6; possible D gene TRBD1, 5 bases. DNA for the CDR3: TGTGCCAGCAGCAACAGGATCTCTGGGGCCAACGTCCTGACTTTC. This translates into CASSNRISGANVLTF.